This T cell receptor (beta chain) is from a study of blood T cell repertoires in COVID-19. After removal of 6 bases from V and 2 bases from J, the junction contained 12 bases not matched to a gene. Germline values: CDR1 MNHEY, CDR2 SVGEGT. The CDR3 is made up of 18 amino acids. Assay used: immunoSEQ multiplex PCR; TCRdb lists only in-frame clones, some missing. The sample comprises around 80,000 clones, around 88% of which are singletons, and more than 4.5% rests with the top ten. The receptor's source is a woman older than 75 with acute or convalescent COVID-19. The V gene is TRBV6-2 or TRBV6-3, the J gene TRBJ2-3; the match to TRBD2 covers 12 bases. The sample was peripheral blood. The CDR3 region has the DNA TGTGCCAGCAGCCCCCGCCCTAGCGGGGGGGCCCTCACAGATACGCAGTATTTT. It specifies CASSPRPSGGALTDTQYF.